Sequencing of this TCR beta chain was carried out in a study of T cell responses to AZD1222 COVID-19 vaccine. At the level of the study: The study pooled second doses at about 4 or about 12 weeks.

Regarding the study as a whole: At 160-218 and 743-854, vaccine-associated CD4 TCRs were dominant, and they spanned spike. White British people made up most donors, females outnumbered males, and clonal diversity was possibly underestimated.

V lost 6 bases to trimming and J lost 1 base, with 10 bases between them. Germline V gene lookup returns CDR1 SQVTM and CDR2 ANQGSEA. The CDR3 runs 13 residues. Repertoires were generated with immunoSEQ multiplex PCR, while TCRdb's copy carries only in-frame clones and drops some. The data contain about 99,000 clones, around nine tenths of them singletons. Note on this clone: Its antigen is unidentified.

V usage is TRBV29-1 and J usage is TRBJ1-3; the D gene is possibly TRBD1 (5 bases). The TCR originated in an adult in good health. This specimen consisted of peripheral blood, obtained on day 0 of AZD1222 vaccination. The CDR3 DNA follows: TGCAGCGTCCAAGAGGGGTCTGGAAACACCATATATTTT. Translated, it gives CSVQEGSGNTIYF.